The following is a T cell receptor (beta chain) sequence with its context. Its matching antigen is unknown. The time point is: pretreatment peripheral blood. Sample contribution per patient ranged from 1 to 8, covering pretreatment and on-treatment. The CDR3 is 15 residues long. The V end lost 4 bases, the J end lost 0 bases, and 13 bases lay between the germline ends. CDR1 is SGDLS and CDR2 is YYNGEE in the germline V gene. The data were obtained in a study of PD-L1 blockade in urothelial cancer. Findings and caveats of the study: By 3 weeks, tumor-associated blood clones had expanded more in durable-benefit patients. Sub-median blood TCR clonality before treatment predicted longer survival.

Sequencing was performed with immunoSEQ multiplex PCR; in TCRdb, only in-frame clones are kept and a portion is missing. Altogether 35,000 to 40,000 clones are present, approximately 80% being singletons, with the ten largest covering 6.5% to 8.5%. The rearrangement links TRBV9 to TRBJ1-1; no firm D call. The origin of this receptor is a man aged 60 to 69 with urothelial cancer. The source material was PBMCs, sampled around atezolizumab (anti-PD-L1) treatment. The CDR3 loop reads CASSLSGAMNTEAFF. The CDR3 coding sequence is TGTGCCAGCAGCCTCAGCGGCGCAATGAACACTGAAGCTTTCTTT.